Given below is one TCR beta chain in context. What it binds is unknown. The time point is: week 35, safety follow-up. The investigators gave 300 ug of mutant IDH1 20-mer peptide in each vaccine dose, together with topical imiquimod. This record comes from a study of a mutant IDH1 vaccine in newly diagnosed glioma. Study at large: Patients under treatment included about 60% males and around 38% females and had a mean age of about 37 years. Patients arrived already treated with radiotherapy, temozolomide, or both, most having had both. Study-level findings and limits: Apparently unrelated to pseudoprogression were changes in the top peripheral T cell clonotypes. Of the patients, around 93% had vaccine-induced immune responses.

Clones were sequenced by immunoSEQ multiplex PCR, and TCRdb holds only the in-frame ones, with some missing. The data hold 30,000 to 40,000 clones, with approximately 80% observed a single time. This sequence was found in a woman between 18 and 29 years old with glioma. Sequences were derived from PBMCs, sampled from a glioma patient whose treatment included an IDH1 peptide vaccine.

In nucleotides, the CDR3 is TGTGCCAGCTCAACCCCGGCGGGGATCTATGGCTACACCTTC. Amino acids: CASSTPAGIYGYTF. The rearrangement joins TRBV18 to TRBJ1-2, with D unclear. The CDR3 has 14 residues. Trimming pared 5 bases from V and 4 bases from J, leaving 14 bases between. Per the germline V gene, CDR1 is KGHSH and CDR2 is LQKENI.